This TCR beta chain was identified in a study of Ad26.COV2.S vaccination and SARS-CoV-2 variants. Study in general: Ad26.COV2.S, an intramuscular injection, was given once or twice 56 days apart.

Measured with immunoSEQ multiplex PCR; TCRdb has only the in-frame clones, and not every one. The table lists some 290,000 clones, roughly 84% of them singletons. The J segment lost 10 bases and the V segment lost 4 bases, leaving 12 bases of the junction unmatched. The CDR3 loop spans 14 amino acids. The germline gives CDR1 SGHNT, CDR2 YYREEE (reference sequence). Treatment reported: some 20 received Ad26.COV2.S at low or high dose, single or two shots; several received placebo; per-sample allocation not given. Samples were taken on day 63 after the first vaccine or placebo injection. Sequenced material: peripheral blood, taken in a trial of Ad26.COV2.S vaccine versus placebo. This TCR was sampled from a person between 18 and 65 years old who received the Ad26.COV2.S COVID-19 vaccine or a placebo. The V call is TRBV5-4, the J call TRBJ2-3, with TRBD2 identical over 7 bases. The CDR3 reads CASSRPTIAGPQYF. The CDR3 bases are TGTGCCAGCAGCCGCCCGACCATAGCGGGCCCGCAGTATTTT.